This T cell receptor (beta chain) originates from a study of shared clonotypes between healthy human individuals. Study findings and constraints: A generally larger estimated richness was seen in naive subsets than in memory subsets.

This clone came up a few times. As yet, its antigen is unknown. CD45RO-negative, CCR7-selected cells formed the naive CD8 fraction, which excluded terminally differentiated effector memory CD45RA+ cells. Evenly divided among several immunoSEQ plates was the genomic DNA of each subset. Only in-frame clones appear in the TCRdb table, and some are missing; sequencing was by immunoSEQ multiplex PCR. The top ten hold 1.5% to 2% of the sample, which has about 2,200,000 clones, about 92% seen once. This sequence originates from a man between 18 and 29 years old in good health. Some clones in this sample may be carry-over from other donors' samples. The sequenced sample was naive CD8+ T cells from PBMCs.

The CDR3 protein is CSVWVSEAFF. CDR3 DNA sequence: TGCAGCGTTTGGGTCTCTGAAGCTTTCTTT. The chain links TRBV29-1 to TRBJ1-1, with D unclear. The CDR3 consists of 10 residues. Germline CDR1 reads SQVTM; CDR2 reads ANQGSEA. V lost 5 bases to trimming and J lost 6 bases, with 7 bases between them.